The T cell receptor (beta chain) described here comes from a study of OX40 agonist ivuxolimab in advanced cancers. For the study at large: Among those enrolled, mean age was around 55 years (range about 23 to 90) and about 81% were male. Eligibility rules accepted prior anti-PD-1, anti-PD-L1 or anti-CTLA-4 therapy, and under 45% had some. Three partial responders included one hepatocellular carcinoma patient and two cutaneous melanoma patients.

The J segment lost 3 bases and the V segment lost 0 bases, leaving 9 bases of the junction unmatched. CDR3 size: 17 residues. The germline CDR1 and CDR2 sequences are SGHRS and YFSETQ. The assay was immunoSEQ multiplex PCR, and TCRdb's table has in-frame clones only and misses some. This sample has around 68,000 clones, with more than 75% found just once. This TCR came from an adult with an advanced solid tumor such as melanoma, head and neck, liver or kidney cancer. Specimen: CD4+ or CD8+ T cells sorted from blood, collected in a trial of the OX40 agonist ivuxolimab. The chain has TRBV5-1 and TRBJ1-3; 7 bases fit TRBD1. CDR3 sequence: CASSLAFRDRVGNTIYF. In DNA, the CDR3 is TGCGCCAGCAGCTTGGCCTTTCGTGACAGGGTTGGAAACACCATATATTTT.